A single sample is the source of the 2 T cell receptor beta chains below, sequenced in a study of CD8+ T cells in alopecia areata. In each case, RNA was isolated and then reverse transcribed into cDNA as the sequencing template. Some clones are missing from TCRdb's copy, which holds only in-frame ones; the method was immunoSEQ multiplex PCR. This sample has 160,000 or so clones, with 40% to 65% found just once. The source material was CD8+ T cells sorted from blood, sampled at week 0. These receptors came from a human donor with alopecia areata.

The rearrangement links TRBV15 to TRBJ2-7; 8 positions match TRBD2. V was clipped by 0 bases and J by 4 bases; unmatched bases: 5. The length of the CDR3 is 15 residues. Germline CDR1 reads LNHNV; CDR2 reads YYDKDF (reference sequence). The CDR3, as DNA: TGTGCCACCAGCAGAGACTCGACTAGCGCATACGAGCAGTACTTC. Translation: CATSRDSTSAYEQYF.

The V call is TRBV23-1, the J call TRBJ2-3, with TRBD2 as a possible D gene (7 bases). TRBV23-1 is labeled an ORF, and its function is uncertain. This CDR3 is 18 amino acids long. V was cut by 2 bases and J by 6 bases, with 24 bases left in between. Here the CDR3 DNA reads TGCGCCAGCAGTCAACCCCCGGGGGGCCACCCCCCGGGGGATACGCAGTATTTT. Its translation is CASSQPPGGHPPGDTQYF.